The 20 T cell receptor beta chains presented below share a single source sample, sequenced in a study of CD8+ T cells in alopecia areata. cDNA serving as the sequencing template came from extracted, reverse transcribed RNA. Sequenced by immunoSEQ multiplex PCR; TCRdb stores in-frame clones only, minus some. The data show roughly 5,000 clones, 71% seen once. Stated treatment: oral pan-JAK inhibitor, 5-10 mg twice daily. From alopecia areata patients, lesional scalp punch biopsies and peripheral blood were collected. The sample consisted of skin, taken at week 24, from a patient treated with tofacitinib. The receptors were sampled from a human donor with alopecia areata.

The chain recombines TRBV11-2 with TRBJ1-3; D may be TRBD1 (6 bases). The V and J ends lost 8 bases and 5 bases respectively, with 22 bases between them. This CDR3 has 16 amino acids. CDR1 and CDR2 (germline): SGHAT, FQNNGV. In nucleotides, the CDR3 is TGTGCCAGCGCCTTAGGGGGAGAGGGGATCCGAAACACCATATATTTT. This codes for CASALGGEGIRNTIYF.

The table lists this clone with a count of one. This chain connects TRBV11-3 to TRBJ2-2, with D tentatively TRBD1 or TRBD2 (5 bases each). V gave up 1 base and J gave up 3 bases, with 6 bases separating them. The germline V gene has CDR1 SGHNT and CDR2 YENEEA. The CDR3 is 14 amino acids. This chain's CDR3 is CASSLGGYTGELFF. The CDR3, as DNA: TGTGCCAGCAGCTTAGGGGGGTACACCGGGGAGCTGTTTTTT.

The chain carries TRBV7-9 and TRBJ2-7; no clear D gene. Trimming shortened V by 5 bases and J by 3 bases, and 5 bases separated the two germline ends. The CDR3 is made up of 11 amino acids. Germline-derived CDR1 and CDR2 are SEHNR and FQNEAQ (reference sequence). The DNA of the CDR3 is TGTGCCAGCAGCAGAGGCTACGAGCAGTACTTC. The encoded protein is CASSRGYEQYF.

This chain connects TRBV6-6 to TRBJ1-1; D gene unclear. Between the trimmed V and J ends, which lost 3 bases and 1 base, there was a span of 6 bases. The germline V gene encodes CDR1 MNHNY and CDR2 SVGAGI (reference sequence). The CDR3 consists of 13 residues. This CDR3 is CASSYRQNTEAFF. The DNA for the CDR3 is TGTGCCAGCAGTTATAGACAGAACACTGAAGCTTTCTTT.

This chain links TRBV5-1 with TRBJ2-3; D possibly corresponds to TRBD1 (6 bases). The CDR3 length is 14 residues. Trimming stripped 7 bases from V and 0 bases from J, with 12 bases between. CDR1 is SGHRS and CDR2 is YFSETQ in the germline V gene. The chain's CDR3 is CASVRGGSTDTQYF. The CDR3 coding sequence is TGCGCCAGCGTCCGAGGGGGTAGCACAGATACGCAGTATTTT.

V is TRBV5-1 and J is TRBJ1-2; no reliable D call. The CDR3 spans 14 residues. The ends were cut back, 0 bases at V and 4 bases at J, with 10 bases in the middle. Looked up from germline, CDR1 is SGHRS and CDR2 is YFSETQ. The DNA for the CDR3 is TGCGCCAGCAGCTTGGAGGTCGCAGCCTATGGCTACACCTTC. Translating it yields CASSLEVAAYGYTF.

The chain joins TRBV7-9 to TRBJ2-5; D possibly uses TRBD1 or TRBD2 (5 bases each). Matching the DNA end better, TRBJ2-7 makes the J call doubtful. Germline assignment: CDR1 SEHNR and CDR2 FQNEAQ (reference sequence). The CDR3 sequence is 15 residues long. The CDR3 nucleotides are TGTGCCAGCAGCCCTTCGGGACCTAGGGCTTACGAGCAGTACTTC. Its protein is CASSPSGPRAYEQYF.

The genes are TRBV4-1 and TRBJ2-2, with TRBD2 identical over 9 bases. Germline V lookup: CDR1 MGHRA, CDR2 YSYEKL. The ends lost 0 bases at V and 1 base at J; junction bases unmatched: 9. CDR3 length equals 19 residues. This CDR3 is CASSQDRSGTSRNTGELFF. The CDR3 DNA is TGCGCCAGCAGCCAAGATAGGTCGGGGACTAGCAGGAACACCGGGGAGCTGTTTTTT.

CDR3 nucleotide sequence: TGTGCCATCAGTTTCCAGACAGGCTATGGCTACACCTTC. This sequence encodes CAISFQTGYGYTF. This chain links TRBV10-3 with TRBJ1-2; tentative D call: TRBD1 (6 bases). CDR3 length equals 13 residues. CDR1 is ENHRY, CDR2 SYGVKD, per germline. The ends were cut back, 5 bases at V and 4 bases at J, with 11 bases in the middle.

The chain uses TRBV4-3 and TRBJ1-1; the D gene is possibly TRBD1 (5 bases). Germline V gene sequence: CDR1 LGHNA, CDR2 YSLEER. The germline V and J ends were trimmed by 1 base and 5 bases, with 14 bases remaining between them. This CDR3 contains 15 residues. The CDR3 here is CASSQVGTARTEAFF. The CDR3 nucleotides are TGCGCCAGCAGCCAAGTGGGGACGGCTAGGACTGAAGCTTTCTTT.

The chain carries TRBV5-6 and TRBJ2-5; TRBD2 matches 14 bases. The CDR3 is 16 residues long. V trimming: 4 bases; J trimming: 4 bases; junction bases outside the gene matches: 6. Germline lookup yields CDR1 SGHDT and CDR2 YYEEEE. The CDR3 here is CASSAGTSGGRETQYF. The CDR3 DNA reads TGTGCCAGCAGCGCCGGGACTAGCGGGGGACGAGAGACCCAGTACTTC.

V gene TRBV7-2 combines with J gene TRBJ2-5; the match to TRBD2 covers 14 bases. The CDR3 is made up of 17 amino acids. The V segment lost 5 bases and the J segment 5 bases; nucleotides outside the gene matches: 10. Germline V lookup: CDR1 SGHTA, CDR2 FQGNSA. The CDR3 spells CASSPRLAGGPWETQYF. As DNA, the CDR3 is TGTGCCAGCAGCCCTCGACTAGCGGGGGGGCCATGGGAGACCCAGTACTTC.

This chain connects TRBV7-2 to TRBJ2-1; 7 bases align to TRBD1. After removal of 4 bases from V and 4 bases from J, the junction contained 7 bases not matched to a gene. Germline V gene lookup returns CDR1 SGHTA and CDR2 FQGNSA. The CDR3 is 15 amino acids. The DNA of the CDR3 is TGTGCCAGCAGCTCCGGGACAGTGAATTACAATGAGCAGTTCTTC. Protein sequence: CASSSGTVNYNEQFF.

On this clone: The junction departs from germline at one end; a sequencing error may be responsible. The rearrangement links TRBV2 to TRBJ2-2, with 9 positions matching TRBD1. Germline assignment: CDR1 SNHLY and CDR2 FYNNEI. This CDR3 is built from 15 residues. Here the CDR3 DNA reads TGTGCCAGCTGTGAGCAACAGGGGGCGGCCGGGGAGCTGTTTTTT. Translation: CASCEQQGAAGELFF.

There are a few counts of this clone. This rearrangement joins TRBV10-3 to TRBJ2-3; 8 bases are shared with TRBD2. The J segment lost 2 bases and the V segment lost 2 bases, leaving 3 bases of the junction unmatched. The CDR3 is 15 amino acids. CDR1 ENHRY and CDR2 SYGVKD come from the germline V gene. For the CDR3, the DNA is TGTGCCATCAGTGAGGACGGGGGGGACACAGATACGCAGTATTTT. Its protein product is CAISEDGGDTDTQYF.

This chain uses TRBV7-4 with TRBJ1-4; D is unresolved. The CDR3 sequence is 14 residues long. CDR1 and CDR2 (germline): SGHVT, SQSDAQ. V dropped 0 bases and J dropped 7 bases, with 9 bases sitting between them. CDR3: CASSLAEGSEKLFF. The CDR3 bases are TGTGCCAGCAGCTTAGCTGAAGGGTCTGAAAAACTGTTTTTT.

In its sample, this clone was seen a few times. The rearrangement links TRBV13 to TRBJ2-3, with TRBD2 identical over 7 bases. The V and J ends lost 5 bases and 4 bases, in that order; junction bases with no gene match: 6. The CDR3 is made up of 14 amino acids. CDR1 and CDR2 (germline): PRHDT, FYEKMQ (reference sequence). CDR3 sequence: CASSPSGAADTQYF. For the CDR3, the DNA is TGTGCCAGCAGCCCGAGCGGGGCGGCAGATACGCAGTATTTT.

V gene TRBV19 combines with J gene TRBJ2-6; D may be TRBD1 or TRBD2 (5 bases each). CDR1 and CDR2 from the germline V gene are LNHDA and SQIVND (reference sequence). V was cut by 6 bases and J by 0 bases, with 12 bases left in between. This CDR3 contains 16 residues. The CDR3 DNA follows: TGTGCCAGTAGGAGCTCGGGGCGCTCTGGGGCCAACGTCCTGACTTTC. It is translated as CASRSSGRSGANVLTF. The full variable domain, completed using reference TRBV19 and TRBJ2-6, is DGGITQSPKYLFRKEGQNVTLSCEQNLNHDAMYWYRQDPGQGLRLIYYSQIVNDFQKGDIAEGYSVSREKKESFPLTVTSAQKNPTAFYLCASRSSGRSGANVLTFGAGSRLTVL.

Only a few counts were recorded for this clone. The chain has TRBV4-3 and TRBJ1-1; 7 positions agree with TRBD1. Germline CDR1 is LGHNA and CDR2 is YSLEER. J lost 4 bases, V lost 0 bases, and 11 bases had no gene match. The CDR3 has 17 amino acids. CDR3 sequence reads: CASSQDVTGDFSTEAFF. CDR3 coding DNA: TGCGCCAGCAGCCAAGATGTAACAGGGGATTTTAGCACTGAAGCTTTCTTT.

The chain is built from TRBV29-1 and TRBJ1-5, with no clear D. The germline V gene encodes CDR1 SQVTM and CDR2 ANQGSEA. V lost 7 bases to trimming and J lost 2 bases, with 18 bases between them. CDR3 length: 15 amino acids. The CDR3 sequence is CSAADGVLGNQPQHF. The CDR3 bases are TGCAGCGCTGCCGACGGGGTCTTAGGCAATCAGCCCCAGCATTTT.